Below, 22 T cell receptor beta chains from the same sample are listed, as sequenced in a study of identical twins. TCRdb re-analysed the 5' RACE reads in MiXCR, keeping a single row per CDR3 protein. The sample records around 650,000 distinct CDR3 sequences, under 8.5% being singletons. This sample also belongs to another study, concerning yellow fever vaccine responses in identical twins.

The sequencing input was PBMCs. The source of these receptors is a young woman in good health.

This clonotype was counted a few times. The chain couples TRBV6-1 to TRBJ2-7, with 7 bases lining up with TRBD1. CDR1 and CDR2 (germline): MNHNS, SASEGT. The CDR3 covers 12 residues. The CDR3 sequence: CWAGTVGYEQYF. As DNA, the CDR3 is TGTTGGGCCGGGACAGTCGGCTACGAGCAGTACTTC.

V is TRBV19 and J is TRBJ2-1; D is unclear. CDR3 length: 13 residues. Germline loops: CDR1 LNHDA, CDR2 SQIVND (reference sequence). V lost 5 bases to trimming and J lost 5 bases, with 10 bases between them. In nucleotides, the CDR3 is TGTGCCAGTAGTGTAGGGTCTAACAATGAGCAGTTCTTC. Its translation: CASSVGSNNEQFF. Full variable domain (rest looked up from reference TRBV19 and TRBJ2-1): DGGITQSPKYLFRKEGQNVTLSCEQNLNHDAMYWYRQDPGQGLRLIYYSQIVNDFQKGDIAEGYSVSREKKESFPLTVTSAQKNPTAFYLCASSVGSNNEQFFGPGTRLTVL.

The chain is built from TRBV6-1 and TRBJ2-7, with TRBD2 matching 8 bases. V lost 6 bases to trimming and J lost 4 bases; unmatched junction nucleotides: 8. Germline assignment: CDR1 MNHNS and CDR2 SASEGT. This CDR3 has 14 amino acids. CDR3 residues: CASSPAGGAYEQYF. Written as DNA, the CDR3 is TGTGCCAGCAGCCCCGCCGGGGGGGCTTACGAGCAGTACTTC.

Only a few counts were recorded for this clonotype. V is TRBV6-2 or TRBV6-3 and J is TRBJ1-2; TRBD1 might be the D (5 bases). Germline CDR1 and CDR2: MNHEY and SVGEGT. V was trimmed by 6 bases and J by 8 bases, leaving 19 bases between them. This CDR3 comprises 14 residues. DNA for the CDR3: TGTGCCAGCAGCCCCGGTGGCGGGGGGTCAGGCTACACCTTC. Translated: CASSPGGGGSGYTF.

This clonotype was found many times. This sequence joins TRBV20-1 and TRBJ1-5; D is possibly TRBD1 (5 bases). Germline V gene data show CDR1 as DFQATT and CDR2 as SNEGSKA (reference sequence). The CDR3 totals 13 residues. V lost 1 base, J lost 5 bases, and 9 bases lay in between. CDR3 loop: CSARVETDQPQHF. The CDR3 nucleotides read TGCAGTGCTAGAGTAGAGACAGATCAGCCCCAGCATTTT.

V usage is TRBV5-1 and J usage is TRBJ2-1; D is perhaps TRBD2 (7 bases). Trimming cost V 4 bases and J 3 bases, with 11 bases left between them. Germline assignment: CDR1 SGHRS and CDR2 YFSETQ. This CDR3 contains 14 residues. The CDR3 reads CASSKGGDYNEQFF. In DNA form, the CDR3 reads TGCGCCAGCAGCAAGGGGGGGGACTACAATGAGCAGTTCTTC.

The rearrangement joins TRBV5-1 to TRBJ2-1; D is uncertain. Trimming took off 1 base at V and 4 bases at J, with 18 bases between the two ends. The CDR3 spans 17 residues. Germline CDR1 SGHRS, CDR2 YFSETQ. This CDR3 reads CASSLIRRAETYNEQFF. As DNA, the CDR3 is TGCGCCAGCAGCTTGATTAGACGGGCCGAAACATACAATGAGCAGTTCTTC.

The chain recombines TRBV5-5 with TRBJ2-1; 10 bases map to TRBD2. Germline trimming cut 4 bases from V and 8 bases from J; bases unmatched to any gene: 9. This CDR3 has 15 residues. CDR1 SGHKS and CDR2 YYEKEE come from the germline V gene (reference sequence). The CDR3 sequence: CASSRGTSAVDEQFF. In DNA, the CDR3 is TGTGCCAGCAGCCGCGGGACTAGCGCGGTCGATGAGCAGTTCTTC.

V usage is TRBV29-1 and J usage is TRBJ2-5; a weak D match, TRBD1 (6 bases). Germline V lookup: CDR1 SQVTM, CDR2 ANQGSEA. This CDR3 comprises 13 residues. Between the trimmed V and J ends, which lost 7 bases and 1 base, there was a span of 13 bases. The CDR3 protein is CSATGAFQETQYF. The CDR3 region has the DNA TGCAGCGCGACAGGAGCCTTCCAAGAGACCCAGTACTTC.

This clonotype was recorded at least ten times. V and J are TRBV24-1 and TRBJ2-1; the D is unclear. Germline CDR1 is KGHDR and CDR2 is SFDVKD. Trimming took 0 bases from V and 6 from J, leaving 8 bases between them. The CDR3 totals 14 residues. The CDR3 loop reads CATSDLGKPNEQFF. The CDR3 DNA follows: TGTGCCACCAGTGATTTGGGAAAGCCCAATGAGCAGTTCTTC.

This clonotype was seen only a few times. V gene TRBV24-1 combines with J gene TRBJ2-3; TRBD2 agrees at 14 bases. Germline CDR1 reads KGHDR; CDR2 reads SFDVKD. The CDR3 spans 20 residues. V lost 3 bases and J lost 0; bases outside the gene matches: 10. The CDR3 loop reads CATSDPNRLAGGPSTDTQYF. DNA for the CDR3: TGTGCCACCAGTGATCCTAATAGACTAGCGGGAGGGCCAAGCACAGATACGCAGTATTTT.

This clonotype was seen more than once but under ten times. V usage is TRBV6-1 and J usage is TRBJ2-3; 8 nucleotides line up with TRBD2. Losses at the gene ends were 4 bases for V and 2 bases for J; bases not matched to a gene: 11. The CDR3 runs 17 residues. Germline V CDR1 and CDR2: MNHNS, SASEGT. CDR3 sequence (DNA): TGTGCCAGCAGTGCTCCGGGACTAGAGCTCTTCACAGATACGCAGTATTTT. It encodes CASSAPGLELFTDTQYF.

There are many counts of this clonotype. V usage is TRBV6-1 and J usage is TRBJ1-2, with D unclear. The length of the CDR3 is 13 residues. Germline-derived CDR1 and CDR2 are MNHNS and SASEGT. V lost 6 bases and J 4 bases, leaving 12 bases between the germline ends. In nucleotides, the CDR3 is TGTGCCAGCAGCCAGAGTCCGGGCTATGGCTACACCTTC. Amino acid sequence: CASSQSPGYGYTF.

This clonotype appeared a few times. The CDR3 DNA follows: TGTGCCAGTCGATTTAATTCACCCCTCCACTTT. Translated, it gives CASRFNSPLHF. V is TRBV28 and J is TRBJ1-6; no clear D. Trimming removed 9 bases from V and 6 bases from J, with 6 bases in between. Germline V gives CDR1 MDHEN, CDR2 SYDVKM. The length of the CDR3 is 11 residues.

The CDR3 region is CASSSGQGAFLNTEAFF. In nucleotides, the CDR3 is TGCGCCAGCAGCTCCGGACAGGGGGCTTTTTTGAACACTGAAGCTTTCTTT. The chain has TRBV5-1 and TRBJ1-1, with TRBD1 identical over 11 bases. Germline values: CDR1 SGHRS, CDR2 YFSETQ. The CDR3 runs to 17 residues. The junction had 7 bases not matched to a gene; V was cut back by 3 bases and J by 0 bases. The whole variable domain, filled in from reference TRBV5-1 and TRBJ1-1, reads KAGVTQTPRYLIKTRGQQVTLSCSPISGHRSVSWYQQTPGQGLQFLFEYFSETQRNKGNFPGRFSGRQFSNSRSEMNVSTLELGDSALYLCASSSGQGAFLNTEAFFGQGTRLTVV.

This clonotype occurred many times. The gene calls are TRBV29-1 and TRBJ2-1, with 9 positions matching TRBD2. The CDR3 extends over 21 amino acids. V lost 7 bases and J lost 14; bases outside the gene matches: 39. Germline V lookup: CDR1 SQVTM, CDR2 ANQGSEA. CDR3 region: CSAQTFLGRGKGTSLPDVEFF. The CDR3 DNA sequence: TGCAGCGCCCAAACTTTTCTGGGACGGGGAAAGGGGACTAGCCTCCCCGACGTAGAGTTCTTC.

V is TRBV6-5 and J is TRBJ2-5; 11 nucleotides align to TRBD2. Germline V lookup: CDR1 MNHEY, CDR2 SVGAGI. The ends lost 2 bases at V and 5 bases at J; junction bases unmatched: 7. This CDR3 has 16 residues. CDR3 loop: CASSYARGLADETQYF. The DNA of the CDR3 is TGTGCCAGCAGTTACGCCAGGGGACTAGCGGACGAGACCCAGTACTTC.

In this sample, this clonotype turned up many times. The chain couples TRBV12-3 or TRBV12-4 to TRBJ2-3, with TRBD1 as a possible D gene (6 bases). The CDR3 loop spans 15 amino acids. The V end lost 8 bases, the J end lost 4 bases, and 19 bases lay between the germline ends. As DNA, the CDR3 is TGTGCCAGCTCCCTCACAACAGGGCTGGCAGATACGCAGTATTTT. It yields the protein CASSLTTGLADTQYF.

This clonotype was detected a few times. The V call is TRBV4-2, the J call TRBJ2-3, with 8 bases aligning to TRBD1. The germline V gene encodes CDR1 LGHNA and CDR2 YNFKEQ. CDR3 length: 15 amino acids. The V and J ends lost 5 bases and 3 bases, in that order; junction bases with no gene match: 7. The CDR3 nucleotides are TGTGCCAGCAGCTATCGGACAGGGACAACAGATACGCAGTATTTT. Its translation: CASSYRTGTTDTQYF.

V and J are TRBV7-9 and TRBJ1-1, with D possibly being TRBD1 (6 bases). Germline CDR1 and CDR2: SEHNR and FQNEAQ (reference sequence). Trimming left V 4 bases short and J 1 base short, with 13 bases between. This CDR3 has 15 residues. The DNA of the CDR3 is TGTGCCAGCAGCTCCCCGGGGGGGCAGAACACTGAAGCTTTCTTT. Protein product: CASSSPGGQNTEAFF.

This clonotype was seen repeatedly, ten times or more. CDR3 residues: CASTTGFWADTQYF. Here the CDR3 DNA reads TGTGCCAGCACCACAGGGTTCTGGGCAGATACGCAGTATTTT. The V call is TRBV12-3 or TRBV12-4, the J call TRBJ2-3; D might be TRBD1 (6 bases). The CDR3 is made up of 14 amino acids. Trimming left V 7 bases short and J 4 bases short, with 15 bases between.

In nucleotides, the CDR3 is TGTGCCAGCAGTGTAACCGGAGGGCCTGTCAACGAGCAGTACTTC. Its protein product is CASSVTGGPVNEQYF. The rearrangement links TRBV6-1 to TRBJ2-7; tentatively, D is TRBD2 (6 bases). V was cut by 4 bases and J by 5 bases, with 18 bases left in between. CDR3 length: 15 amino acids. Germline V gene lookup returns CDR1 MNHNS and CDR2 SASEGT.